This TCR beta chain was recorded in a study of T cell responses to AZD1222 COVID-19 vaccine. The study's findings and limits: Unmutated variant regions are reportedly targeted by nearly half of spike-specific TCRs.

Sequencing was performed with immunoSEQ multiplex PCR; in TCRdb, only in-frame clones are kept and a portion is missing. The table has 70,000 to 85,000 clones, around four fifths seen once. A remark on this clone: Its target is unknown.

The source material was peripheral blood, sampled on day 0 of AZD1222 vaccination. The TCR comes from an adult in good health.

Written as DNA, the CDR3 is TGTGCCAGTTCTTGGAGCGGGGACGCGAACACCGGGGAGCTGTTTTTT. Amino acid sequence: CASSWSGDANTGELFF. The gene calls are TRBV7-2 and TRBJ2-2, with TRBD2 matching 7 bases. Germline CDR1 and CDR2: SGHTA and FQGNSA. J gave up 0 bases and V 9 bases, and 10 bases lay outside the gene matches. The CDR3 spans 16 residues.